This T cell receptor (beta chain) was sequenced for a study of blood T cell repertoires in COVID-19 (dated by TCRdb to about 2020). General notes on the study: Samples covering the acute and convalescent phases of COVID-19 were provided by collaborators in the United States, Italy and Spain. The prospective study material was composed of cDNA or gDNA derived from T cells, B-cell-depleted T cells, or PBMCs. The samples were drawn from two sources: the first 160 participants of the ongoing ImmuneRACE study, and fewer than 1,500 subjects contributed by 6 global collaborators. Subjects who had been exposed to COVID-19, were actively infected with it, or had recovered from it provided the deeply sampled blood TCRbeta repertoires that made up the dataset. Where available, HLA class I and class II types were taken from metadata supplied by the sample provider and were not determined by assay-based typing. The sample metadata nearly always contained a de-identified subject ID, COVID-19 status, age in years and sex. The repertoires were released in a freely available public database intended as a resource for research on the immune response to SARS-CoV-2. What the study reported, not specific to this receptor: Clinical and demographic metadata were provided uncurated, with the amount varying by source and participant.

Concerning this clone: Its antigen has not been determined. No base qualities exist here, and no much larger clone lies one base off it.

Trimming takes 7 bases from V and 5 bases from J, and the germline ends sit 17 bases apart. Including the terminal cysteine and phenylalanine, the CDR3 comprises 14 residues. The CDR3 DNA has 42 bases and is translated from base 1. Looking up the germline V gene yields CDR1 SQVTM and CDR2 ANQGSEA. Collaborating institutions collected whole blood in K2EDTA tubes following their own protocols. For TCRbeta analysis, collaborators shipped samples as frozen whole blood, isolated PBMCs, or DNA extracted from either of those sample types. TCRbeta CDR3 regions were amplified from genomic DNA by means of the immunoSEQ Assay, a bias-controlled multiplex PCR. The original pipeline was this. The number of nucleated cells in each sample was estimated by amplification of reference gene primers within the assay. Sequence reads were collapsed and filtered to measure the absolute abundance of every unique TCRbeta CDR3 rearrangement. For each sample, productive Simpson clonality was calculated as the square root of Simpson's diversity index over productive rearrangements. This immuneACCESS table, as held by TCRdb, lists in-frame sequences with V and J called but not all clones. Of the missing ones, under half trace to an unresolved V gene in checked studies; the others have no known cause. The D gene and trimming were derived from the DNA, and the V and J assignments and clone size from that table. The sample table contains fewer than 250,000 clones; only one count was recorded for 88% of them. More than 1.5% of the sample is held by the ten biggest clonotypes.

The TCR was taken from a man between 70 and 80 years old with acute or convalescent COVID-19. Sequencing used peripheral blood. This sequence uses TRBV29-1 and TRBJ2-2; a tentative D call is TRBD1 (5 bases match). CDR3 loop: CSGSEGEITGELFF. The nucleotides are TGCAGCGGTTCTGAAGGGGAAATTACCGGGGAGCTGTTTTTT.